A selection of T cell receptor beta chains follows, all from one sample in a study of T cells in localized non-small cell lung cancer. TCRdb keeps only in-frame clones here, not all; method: immunoSEQ multiplex PCR. The sample has 100,000 to 150,000 clones, roughly 90% seen once. Here the sequenced sample was peripheral blood, taken before any cancer treatment. The receptors shown here come from a female donor at least 60 years old with stage I lung adenocarcinoma. CDR3s leave out the opening cysteine and the closing phenylalanine or tryptophan. The size field is filled for only some rows; it gives once, few, many or a size class.

J gene | clone size | V gene | CDR3 protein
TRBJ2-3 | . | TRBV7-9 | ASVAPDTDTQY
TRBJ1-5 | once | TRBV2 | ASKAPIVLQPQH
TRBJ2-5 | . | TRBV4-2 | ASSQDWSGETQY
TRBJ2-1 | once | TRBV5-1 | ASSLAETGGNNEQF
TRBJ2-5 | . | TRBV5-1 | ASSPQQVYQETQY
TRBJ2-5 | . | TRBV30 | AWSVTSGIQETQY
TRBJ2-1 | . | TRBV18 | ASSPVSGTYNEQF
TRBJ2-3 | . | TRBV7-6 | ASSLVAGDTQY
TRBJ1-2 | . | TRBV5-6 | ASSWAGERRVGGYT
TRBJ2-7 | . | TRBV10-3 | AISEGDRVAYEQY
TRBJ2-7 | . | TRBV7-2 | ASSLSERGEQY
TRBJ2-7 | once | TRBV5-1 | ASSSTGGGEQY
TRBJ1-2 | . | TRBV11-2 | ASSPGGGQGYT
TRBJ1-3 | . | TRBV28 | ASRSGTGEPGNTIY
TRBJ1-5 | . | TRBV4-1 | ASSQVGVSQPQH
TRBJ2-1 | . | TRBV2 | ASSEALWNEQF
TRBJ1-2 | once | TRBV6-5 | ASRTDGTNYGYT
TRBJ1-3 | . | TRBV28 | ASRTPGTGGMPGGSGNTIY
TRBJ2-7 | . | TRBV2 | ASSVVVYEQY
TRBJ2-1 | . | TRBV7-3 | ASSLIGRSGANEQF
TRBJ2-5 | . | TRBV18 | ASSPRTSTQETQY
TRBJ1-5 | . | TRBV9 | ASSVEDVNQPQH
TRBJ2-1 | . | TRBV19 | ASTQTGNSYNEQF
TRBJ2-7 | . | TRBV5-1 | ASSPLSQNYEQY
TRBJ2-7 | . | TRBV10-3 | AISEDRTATYEQY
TRBJ2-7 | once | TRBV5-5 | ASSLSGEAYEQY
TRBJ1-5 | . | TRBV6-1 | ASSHTTVGQPQH
TRBJ2-5 | . | TRBV29-1 | SVVRTAVETQY
TRBJ1-5 | once | TRBV10-2 | ASRESGNQPQH
TRBJ1-1 | . | TRBV5-4 | ASRRQGTEAF
TRBJ1-2 | few | TRBV28 | ASRGGLYGYT
TRBJ1-2 | . | TRBV5-4 | ASSFQGNYGYT
TRBJ2-1 | . | TRBV27 | ASSFAGLAEYNEQF
TRBJ1-1 | . | TRBV5-1 | ASSLAYFPGGESF
TRBJ2-1 | . | TRBV30 | AWRQGAHEQF
TRBJ1-3 | . | TRBV7-9 | ASSLVSGFGNTIY